This TCR beta chain was documented in a study of Ad26.COV2.S vaccination and SARS-CoV-2 variants. For the study at large: Trial arm assignment for the donor was COV1001 Ad26.COV2.S. The study gave Ad26.COV2.S intramuscularly, once or twice 56 days apart.

Some clones are missing from TCRdb's copy, which holds only in-frame ones; the method was immunoSEQ multiplex PCR. The data hold a few hundred thousand clones, with roughly 88% observed a single time. Treatment reported: 15 to 20 received Ad26.COV2.S at low or high dose, single or two shots; 5 received placebo; per-sample allocation not given. After the first vaccine or placebo injection, samples were drawn on day 63. Wuhan-strain spike was delivered by a replication-incompetent Ad26 vector. Here the sequenced sample was peripheral blood, taken in a trial of Ad26.COV2.S vaccine versus placebo. This TCR was sampled from a person between 18 and 60 years old who received the Ad26.COV2.S COVID-19 vaccine or a placebo.

CDR3 bases: TGCAGTGCGGAGGGAGTCTACGAGCAGTACTTC. The encoded protein is CSAEGVYEQYF. The chain links TRBV20-1 to TRBJ2-7; TRBD2 might be the D (6 bases). The ends were cut back, 6 bases at V and 3 bases at J, with 9 bases in the middle. Germline V gene data show CDR1 as DFQATT and CDR2 as SNEGSKA (reference sequence). The CDR3 is 11 residues long.